Listed below are T cell receptor beta chains from one sample, sequenced in a study of blood T cells in healthy people across ages. TCRdb passed the 5' RACE reads through MiXCR, listing each CDR3 protein once. The sample shows about a million distinct CDR3 sequences, around two fifths of them seen only once. Sequencing input: blood. The receptors derive from a man between 18 and 29 years old in good health. Both conserved end residues are part of each CDR3. The order of the fields is V gene, CDR3 length, clone size, D gene, J gene, CDR3 protein, CDR3 DNA. D genes are given only for firm matches. Part of the rows lack a size; the others show once, few, many or a class for expanded clones.

V: TRBV9
length: 16
size: NA
D: NA
J: TRBJ2-3
CDR3: CASSVVGGAVADTQYF
DNA: TGTGCCAGCAGCGTAGTAGGGGGAGCGGTAGCAGATACGCAGTATTTT

V: TRBV25-1
length: 12
size: NA
D: NA
J: TRBJ1-1
CDR3: CASSFGLSEAFF
DNA: TGTGCCAGCAGTTTCGGACTGTCTGAAGCTTTCTTT

V: TRBV14
length: 16
size: NA
D: TRBD2
J: TRBJ2-3
CDR3: CASSQELAGRMDTQYF
DNA: TGTGCCAGCAGCCAAGAACTAGCGGGGCGCATGGATACGCAGTATTTT

V: TRBV20-1
length: 13
size: NA
D: TRBD1
J: TRBJ1-2
CDR3: CSARRDRELGYTF
DNA: TGCAGTGCTAGGAGAGACAGGGAGCTCGGCTACACCTTC

V: TRBV12-3/TRBV12-4
length: 12
size: many
D: TRBD1
J: TRBJ1-2
CDR3: CASSQGAGGYTF
DNA: TGTGCCAGCAGCCAGGGGGCTGGGGGCTACACCTTC

V: TRBV14
length: 11
size: NA
D: NA
J: TRBJ2-5
CDR3: CATSLYNEQYF
DNA: TGTGCCACCAGCCTGTACAATGAGCAGTACTTC

V: TRBV10-3
length: 13
size: few
D: TRBD1
J: TRBJ2-3
CDR3: CATQGAGTDTQYF
DNA: TGTGCCACCCAGGGGGCTGGCACAGATACGCAGTATTTT

V: TRBV29-1
length: 13
size: few
D: NA
J: TRBJ1-5
CDR3: CSVSDTVNQPQHF
DNA: TGCAGCGTTTCTGACACGGTAAATCAGCCCCAGCATTTT

V: TRBV6-2/TRBV6-3
length: 16
size: few
D: NA
J: TRBJ1-5
CDR3: CASSFEGGQIGQPQHF
DNA: TGTGCCAGCAGTTTCGAGGGGGGCCAAATAGGTCAGCCCCAGCATTTT

V: TRBV6-5
length: 14
size: few
D: NA
J: TRBJ1-2
CDR3: CASSYSIWRWGYTF
DNA: TGTGCCAGCAGTTACTCGATTTGGAGGTGGGGCTACACCTTC

V: TRBV3-1
length: 11
size: few
D: NA
J: TRBJ1-1
CDR3: CASSQSTEAFF
DNA: TGTGCCAGCAGCCAATCCACTGAAGCTTTCTTT

V: TRBV5-1
length: 16
size: few
D: TRBD1
J: TRBJ1-6
CDR3: CASSSTGDQFNSPLHF
DNA: TGCGCCAGCAGCTCCACAGGGGACCAATTTAATTCACCCCTCCACTTT

V: TRBV12-3/TRBV12-4
length: 12
size: few
D: NA
J: TRBJ2-7
CDR3: CASSLGGSEQYF
DNA: TGTGCCAGCAGTTTAGGGGGCAGCGAGCAGTACTTC

V: TRBV4-3
length: 15
size: many
D: NA
J: TRBJ1-1
CDR3: CASSQDGQGNTEAFF
DNA: TGCGCCAGCAGCCAAGACGGGCAGGGGAACACTGAAGCTTTCTTT

V: TRBV12-3/TRBV12-4
length: 13
size: NA
D: NA
J: TRBJ1-5
CDR3: CASSLGSPNLQHF
DNA: TGTGCCAGCAGTTTAGGGAGCCCCAACCTCCAGCATTTT